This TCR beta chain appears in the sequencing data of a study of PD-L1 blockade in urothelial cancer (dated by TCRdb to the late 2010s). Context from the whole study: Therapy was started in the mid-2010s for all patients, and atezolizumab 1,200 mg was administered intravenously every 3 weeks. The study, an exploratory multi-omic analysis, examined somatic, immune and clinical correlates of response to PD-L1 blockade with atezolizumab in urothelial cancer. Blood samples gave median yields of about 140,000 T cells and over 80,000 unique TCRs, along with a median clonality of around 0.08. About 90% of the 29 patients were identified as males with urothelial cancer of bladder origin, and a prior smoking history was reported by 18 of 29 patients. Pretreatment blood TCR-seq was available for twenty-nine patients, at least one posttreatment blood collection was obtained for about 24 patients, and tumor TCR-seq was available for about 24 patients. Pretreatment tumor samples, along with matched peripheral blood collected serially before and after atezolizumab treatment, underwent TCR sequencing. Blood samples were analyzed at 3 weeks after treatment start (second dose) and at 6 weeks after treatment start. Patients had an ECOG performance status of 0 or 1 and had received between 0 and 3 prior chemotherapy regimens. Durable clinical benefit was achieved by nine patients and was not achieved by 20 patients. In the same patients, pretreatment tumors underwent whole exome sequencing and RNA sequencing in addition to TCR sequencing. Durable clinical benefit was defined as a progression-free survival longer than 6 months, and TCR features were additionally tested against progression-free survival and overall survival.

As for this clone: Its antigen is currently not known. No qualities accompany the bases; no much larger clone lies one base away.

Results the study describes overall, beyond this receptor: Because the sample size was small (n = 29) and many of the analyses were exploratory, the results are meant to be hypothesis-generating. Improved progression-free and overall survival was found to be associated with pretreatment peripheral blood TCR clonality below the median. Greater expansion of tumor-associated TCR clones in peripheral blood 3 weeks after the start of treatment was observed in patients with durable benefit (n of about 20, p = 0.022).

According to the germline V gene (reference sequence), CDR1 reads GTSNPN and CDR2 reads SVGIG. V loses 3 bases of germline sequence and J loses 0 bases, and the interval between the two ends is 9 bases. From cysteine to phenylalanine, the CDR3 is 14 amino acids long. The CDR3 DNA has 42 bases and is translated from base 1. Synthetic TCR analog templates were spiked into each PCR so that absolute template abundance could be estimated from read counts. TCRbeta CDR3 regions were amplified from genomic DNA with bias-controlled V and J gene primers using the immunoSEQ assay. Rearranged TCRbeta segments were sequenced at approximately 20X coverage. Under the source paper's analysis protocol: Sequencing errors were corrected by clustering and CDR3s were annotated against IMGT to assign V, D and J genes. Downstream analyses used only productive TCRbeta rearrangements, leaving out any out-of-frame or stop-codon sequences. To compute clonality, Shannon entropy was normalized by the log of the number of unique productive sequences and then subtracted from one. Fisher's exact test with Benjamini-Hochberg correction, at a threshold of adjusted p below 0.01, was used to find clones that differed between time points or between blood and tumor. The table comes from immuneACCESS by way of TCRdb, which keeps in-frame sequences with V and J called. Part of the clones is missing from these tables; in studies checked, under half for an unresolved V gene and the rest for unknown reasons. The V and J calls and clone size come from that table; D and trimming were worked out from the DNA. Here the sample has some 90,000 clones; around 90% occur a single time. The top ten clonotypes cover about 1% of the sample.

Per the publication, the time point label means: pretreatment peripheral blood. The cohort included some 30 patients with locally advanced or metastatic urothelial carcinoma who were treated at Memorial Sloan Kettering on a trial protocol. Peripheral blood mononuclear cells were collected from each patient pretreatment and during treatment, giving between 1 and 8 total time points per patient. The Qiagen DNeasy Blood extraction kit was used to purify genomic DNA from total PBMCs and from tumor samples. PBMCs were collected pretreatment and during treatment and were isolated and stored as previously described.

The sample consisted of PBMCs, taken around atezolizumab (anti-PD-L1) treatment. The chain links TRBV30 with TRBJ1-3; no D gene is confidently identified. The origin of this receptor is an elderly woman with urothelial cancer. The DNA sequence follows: TGTGCCTGGAGGAGTCGGTACTCTGGAAACACCATATATTTT. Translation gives CAWRSRYSGNTIYF. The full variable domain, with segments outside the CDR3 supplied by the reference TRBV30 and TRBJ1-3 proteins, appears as SQTIHQWPATLVQPVGSPLSLECTVEGTSNPNLYWYRQAAGRGLQLLFYSVGIGQISSEVPQNLSASRPQDRQFILSSKKLLLSDSGFYLCAWRSRYSGNTIYFGEGSWLTVV.